A selection of T cell receptor beta chains follows, all from one sample in a study of CD8+ T cells in alopecia areata. The protocol was immunoSEQ multiplex PCR, while the TCRdb copy is restricted to in-frame clones and leaves out a portion. The table includes some 130,000 clones, around 49% detected once. The input for sequencing was CD8+ T cells sorted from blood, taken at week 0. These receptors were taken from a human donor with alopecia areata. Both conserved end residues are part of each CDR3. The D gene is left open where the match is weak. Not every row has a clone size; where given, it reads once, few, many or a size class.

cdr3_aa: CASSVSDRVYYHEQFF; cdr3_nt: TGTGCCAGCAGCGTTAGTGACAGGGTTTACTACCATGAGCAGTTCTTC; d_call: TRBD1; j_call: TRBJ2-1; clone_size: .; v_call: TRBV9
cdr3_aa: CASSQDLGSYGYTF; cdr3_nt: TGCGCCAGCAGCCAAGATCTGGGATCCTATGGCTACACCTTC; d_call: .; j_call: TRBJ1-2; clone_size: .; v_call: TRBV4-3
cdr3_aa: CASSYTTTGGDYGYTF; cdr3_nt: TGTGCCAGCAGTTACACCACGACAGGGGGGGACTATGGCTACACCTTC; d_call: TRBD1; j_call: TRBJ1-2; clone_size: .; v_call: TRBV6-5
cdr3_aa: CSVETGWETQYF; cdr3_nt: TGCAGCGTTGAGACAGGGTGGGAGACCCAGTACTTC; d_call: TRBD1; j_call: TRBJ2-5; clone_size: .; v_call: TRBV29-1
cdr3_aa: CASSRGQQETQYF; cdr3_nt: TGTGCCAGCAGCCGGGGACAGCAAGAGACCCAGTACTTC; d_call: TRBD1; j_call: TRBJ2-5; clone_size: .; v_call: TRBV7-9
cdr3_aa: CASSYTGATYEQYF; cdr3_nt: TGTGCCAGCAGTTACACGGGGGCCACCTACGAGCAGTACTTC; d_call: .; j_call: TRBJ2-7; clone_size: few; v_call: TRBV6-5
cdr3_aa: CSVVQSPRETQYF; cdr3_nt: TGCAGCGTTGTACAGTCACCAAGGGAGACCCAGTACTTC; d_call: .; j_call: TRBJ2-5; clone_size: .; v_call: TRBV29-1
cdr3_aa: CAISERGARVEQFF; cdr3_nt: TGTGCCATCAGTGAGCGGGGGGCCCGGGTAGAGCAGTTCTTC; d_call: .; j_call: TRBJ2-1; clone_size: few; v_call: TRBV10-3
cdr3_aa: CSVGALNEQYF; cdr3_nt: TGCAGCGTTGGAGCACTGAACGAGCAGTACTTC; d_call: .; j_call: TRBJ2-7; clone_size: .; v_call: TRBV29-1
cdr3_aa: CASSSETPWRSYEQYF; cdr3_nt: TGTGCCAGCAGCTCAGAAACTCCCTGGCGCTCCTACGAGCAGTACTTC; d_call: .; j_call: TRBJ2-7; clone_size: .; v_call: TRBV7-8
cdr3_aa: CASSLGHSYEQYF; cdr3_nt: TGTGCCAGCAGTTTAGGGCATTCTTACGAGCAGTACTTC; d_call: .; j_call: TRBJ2-7; clone_size: .; v_call: TRBV6-5
cdr3_aa: CASQDRSWGLNTEAFF; cdr3_nt: TGTGCCAGTCAAGACAGGAGCTGGGGTCTAAACACTGAAGCTTTCTTT; d_call: .; j_call: TRBJ1-1; clone_size: few; v_call: TRBV19
cdr3_aa: CASSLEELLEQYF; cdr3_nt: TGTGCCAGCAGCTTAGAAGAGCTACTCGAGCAGTACTTC; d_call: .; j_call: TRBJ2-7; clone_size: .; v_call: TRBV7-8
cdr3_aa: CASSQETDNTGELFF; cdr3_nt: TGTGCCAGCAGCCAAGAAACCGATAACACCGGGGAGCTGTTTTTT; d_call: .; j_call: TRBJ2-2; clone_size: few; v_call: TRBV7-9
cdr3_aa: CASSVGSGFSEKLFF; cdr3_nt: TGTGCCAGCAGCGTAGGGTCCGGTTTTAGTGAAAAACTGTTTTTT; d_call: .; j_call: TRBJ1-4; clone_size: few; v_call: TRBV9
cdr3_aa: CASSFDISGANVLTF; cdr3_nt: TGCGCCAGCAGCTTTGACATATCTGGGGCCAACGTCCTGACTTTC; d_call: .; j_call: TRBJ2-6; clone_size: few; v_call: TRBV5-1
cdr3_aa: CSVETPIGGHEQYF; cdr3_nt: TGCAGCGTTGAAACTCCCATAGGGGGGCACGAGCAGTACTTC; d_call: .; j_call: TRBJ2-7; clone_size: few; v_call: TRBV29-1
cdr3_aa: CAWRFRFLGYTF; cdr3_nt: TGTGCCTGGAGGTTTCGGTTTCTGGGCTACACCTTC; d_call: .; j_call: TRBJ1-2; clone_size: .; v_call: TRBV30
cdr3_aa: CAWSPAGAVEQYF; cdr3_nt: TGTGCCTGGAGTCCCGCGGGGGCGGTCGAGCAGTACTTC; d_call: .; j_call: TRBJ2-7; clone_size: few; v_call: TRBV30
cdr3_aa: CASSQEAGAATNEKLFF; cdr3_nt: TGTGCCAGCAGCCAAGAAGCAGGGGCTGCAACTAATGAAAAACTGTTTTTT; d_call: .; j_call: TRBJ1-4; clone_size: .; v_call: TRBV4-2
cdr3_aa: CASRSTGTSATREQFF; cdr3_nt: TGTGCCAGCAGGTCTACCGGGACTAGCGCCACGAGGGAGCAGTTCTTC; d_call: TRBD2; j_call: TRBJ2-1; clone_size: .; v_call: TRBV7-9
cdr3_aa: CASSRGRPQSHTGELFF; cdr3_nt: TGTGCCAGCAGCCGCGGACGCCCACAGTCGCACACCGGGGAGCTGTTTTTT; d_call: .; j_call: TRBJ2-2; clone_size: few; v_call: TRBV7-8
cdr3_aa: CASSQGGGSPYEQYF; cdr3_nt: TGCGCCAGCAGCCAAGGGGGCGGGTCTCCCTACGAGCAGTACTTC; d_call: .; j_call: TRBJ2-7; clone_size: .; v_call: TRBV4-3
cdr3_aa: CASSLGPGQGNDEQYF; cdr3_nt: TGTGCCAGCAGCTTAGGCCCGGGACAGGGCAACGACGAGCAGTACTTC; d_call: TRBD1; j_call: TRBJ2-7; clone_size: few; v_call: TRBV7-9
cdr3_aa: CASSPHGSPNTEAFF; cdr3_nt: TGTGCCAGCAGCCCCCACGGCAGCCCGAACACTGAAGCTTTCTTT; d_call: .; j_call: TRBJ1-1; clone_size: .; v_call: TRBV5-6
cdr3_aa: CASSLSPGEDQPQHF; cdr3_nt: TGTGCCAGCAGTTTATCACCGGGGGAGGATCAGCCCCAGCATTTT; d_call: .; j_call: TRBJ1-5; clone_size: few; v_call: TRBV27
cdr3_aa: CSVEGLGKTSTDTQYF; cdr3_nt: TGCAGCGTTGAAGGTTTAGGGAAAACTAGCACAGATACGCAGTATTTT; d_call: .; j_call: TRBJ2-3; clone_size: few; v_call: TRBV29-1
cdr3_aa: CASSFQGNDGYTF; cdr3_nt: TGTGCCAGCAGCTTCCAGGGAAACGATGGCTACACCTTC; d_call: .; j_call: TRBJ1-2; clone_size: few; v_call: TRBV7-9
cdr3_aa: CASSLGPMNEQFF; cdr3_nt: TGTGCCAGCAGCTTAGGCCCAATGAATGAGCAGTTCTTC; d_call: .; j_call: TRBJ2-1; clone_size: .; v_call: TRBV13
cdr3_aa: CASTSSMGDEQYF; cdr3_nt: TGTGCCAGCACCTCATCGATGGGGGACGAGCAGTACTTC; d_call: .; j_call: TRBJ2-7; clone_size: .; v_call: TRBV27
cdr3_aa: CASSLSWGYNEQFF; cdr3_nt: TGTGCCAGCAGCTTGTCGTGGGGCTACAATGAGCAGTTCTTC; d_call: .; j_call: TRBJ2-1; clone_size: .; v_call: TRBV5-6
cdr3_aa: CASSGETGYGYTF; cdr3_nt: TGTGCCAGCAGTGGGGAGACAGGCTATGGCTACACCTTC; d_call: .; j_call: TRBJ1-2; clone_size: .; v_call: TRBV25-1